A single T cell receptor beta chain is shown here with its context. This specimen belongs to a study of blood T cell repertoires in COVID-19. In the original analysis: Nucleated cell number was recorded as an estimate derived from reference gene primer amplification. Here immunoSEQ multiplex PCR was the method, and the copy in TCRdb shows in-frame clones only, minus some. The D gene and trimming were derived from the DNA, and the V and J assignments and clone size from that table. The repertoire has about 300,000 clones, more than 75% of them found once; the top ten carry over 1%. V shed 4 bases and J 8 bases; nucleotides not matched to a gene: 10. CDR3 length: 16 amino acids. Germline V gene sequence: CDR1 MNHEY, CDR2 SVGAGI.

This TCR was sampled from a man between 70 and 80 years old with acute or convalescent COVID-19. Source material: peripheral blood. V is TRBV6-5 and J is TRBJ2-1; 11 bases align to TRBD2. As DNA, the CDR3 is TGTGCCAGCAGTTTCAAGGGTAGCGGGAGGGCCGATGAGCAGTTCTTC. Amino acids: CASSFKGSGRADEQFF.